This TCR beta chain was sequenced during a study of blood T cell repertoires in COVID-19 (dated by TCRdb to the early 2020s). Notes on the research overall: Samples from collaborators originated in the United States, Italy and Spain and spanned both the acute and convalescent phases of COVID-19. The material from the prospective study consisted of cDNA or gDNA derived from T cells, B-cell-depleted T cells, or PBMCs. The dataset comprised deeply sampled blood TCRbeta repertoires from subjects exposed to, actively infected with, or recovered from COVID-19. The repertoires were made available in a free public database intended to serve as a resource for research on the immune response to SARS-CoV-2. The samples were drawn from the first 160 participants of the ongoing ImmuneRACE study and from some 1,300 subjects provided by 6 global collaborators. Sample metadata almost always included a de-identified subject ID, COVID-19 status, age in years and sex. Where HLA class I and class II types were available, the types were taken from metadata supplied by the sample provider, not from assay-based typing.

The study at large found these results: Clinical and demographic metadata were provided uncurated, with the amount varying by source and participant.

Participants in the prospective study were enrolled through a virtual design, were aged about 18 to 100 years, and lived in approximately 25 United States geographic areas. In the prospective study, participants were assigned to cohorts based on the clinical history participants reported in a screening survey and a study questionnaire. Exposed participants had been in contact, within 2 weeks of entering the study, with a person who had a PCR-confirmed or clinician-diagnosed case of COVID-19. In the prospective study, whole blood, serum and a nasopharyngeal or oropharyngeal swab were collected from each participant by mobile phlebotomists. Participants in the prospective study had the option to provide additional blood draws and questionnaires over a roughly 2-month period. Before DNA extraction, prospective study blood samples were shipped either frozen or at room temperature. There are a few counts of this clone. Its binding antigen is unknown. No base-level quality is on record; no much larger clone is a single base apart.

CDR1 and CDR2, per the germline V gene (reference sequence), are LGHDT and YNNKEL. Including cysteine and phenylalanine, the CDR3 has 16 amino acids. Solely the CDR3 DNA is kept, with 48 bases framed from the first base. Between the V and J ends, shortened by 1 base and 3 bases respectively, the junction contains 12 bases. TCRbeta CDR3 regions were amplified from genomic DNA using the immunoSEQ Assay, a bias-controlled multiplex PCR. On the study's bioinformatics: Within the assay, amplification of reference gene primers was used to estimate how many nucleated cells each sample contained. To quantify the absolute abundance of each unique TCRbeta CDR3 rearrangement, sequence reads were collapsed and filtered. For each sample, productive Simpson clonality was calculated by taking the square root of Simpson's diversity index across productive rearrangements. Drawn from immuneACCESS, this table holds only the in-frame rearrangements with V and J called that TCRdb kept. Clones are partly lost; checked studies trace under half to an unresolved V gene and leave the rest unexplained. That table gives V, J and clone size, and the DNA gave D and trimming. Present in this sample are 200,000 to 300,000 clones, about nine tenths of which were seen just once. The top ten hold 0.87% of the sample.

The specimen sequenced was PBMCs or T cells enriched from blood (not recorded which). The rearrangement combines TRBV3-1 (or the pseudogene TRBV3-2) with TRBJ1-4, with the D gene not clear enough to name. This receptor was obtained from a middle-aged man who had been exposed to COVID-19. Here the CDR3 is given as CASSQAVTGSNEKLFF. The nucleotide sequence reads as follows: TGTGCCAGCAGCCAAGCGGTCACCGGGTCTAATGAAAAACTGTTTTTT.